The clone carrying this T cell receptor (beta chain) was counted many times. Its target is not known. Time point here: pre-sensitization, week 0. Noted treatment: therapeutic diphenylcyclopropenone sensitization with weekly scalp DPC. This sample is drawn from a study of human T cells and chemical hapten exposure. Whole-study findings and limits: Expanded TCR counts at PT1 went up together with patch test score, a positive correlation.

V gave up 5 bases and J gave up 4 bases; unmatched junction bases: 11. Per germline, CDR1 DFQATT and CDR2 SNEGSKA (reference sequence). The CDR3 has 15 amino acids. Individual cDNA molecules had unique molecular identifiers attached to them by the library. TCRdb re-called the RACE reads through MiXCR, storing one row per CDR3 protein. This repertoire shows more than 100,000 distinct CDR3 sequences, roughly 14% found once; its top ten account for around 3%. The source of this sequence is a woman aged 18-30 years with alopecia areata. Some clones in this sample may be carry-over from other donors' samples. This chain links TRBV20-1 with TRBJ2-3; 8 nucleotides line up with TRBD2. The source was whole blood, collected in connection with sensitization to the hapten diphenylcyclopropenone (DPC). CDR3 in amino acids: CSAPSIGRGADTQYF. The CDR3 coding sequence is TGCAGTGCTCCCTCCATCGGGCGGGGGGCAGATACGCAGTATTTT.